Below, one T cell receptor beta chain is given with its context. This specimen comes from a study of preoperative IRX-2 immunotherapy in early breast cancer. The table came from immunoSEQ multiplex PCR; TCRdb's copy has only in-frame clones and leaves some out. The sample lists roughly 43,000 clones; roughly 94% were seen once. Indicated treatment: preoperative locoregional IRX-2 cytokine immunotherapy. This phase Ib study tested locoregional IRX-2 cytokine immunotherapy given before surgery. The CDR3 covers 16 residues. V trimming: 4 bases; J trimming: 1 base; junction bases outside the gene matches: 9. Germline V gene data show CDR1 as MDHEN and CDR2 as SYDVKM.

This receptor was identified in a human donor with breast cancer. V and J are TRBV28 and TRBJ2-7, with TRBD2 matching over 8 bases. The material was tumor tissue, obtained after IRX-2 immunotherapy. The CDR3 DNA reads as TGTGCCAGCAGTTACGGGGGGGGCGGGTTATCCTACGAGCAGTACTTC. Its translation is CASSYGGGGLSYEQYF.